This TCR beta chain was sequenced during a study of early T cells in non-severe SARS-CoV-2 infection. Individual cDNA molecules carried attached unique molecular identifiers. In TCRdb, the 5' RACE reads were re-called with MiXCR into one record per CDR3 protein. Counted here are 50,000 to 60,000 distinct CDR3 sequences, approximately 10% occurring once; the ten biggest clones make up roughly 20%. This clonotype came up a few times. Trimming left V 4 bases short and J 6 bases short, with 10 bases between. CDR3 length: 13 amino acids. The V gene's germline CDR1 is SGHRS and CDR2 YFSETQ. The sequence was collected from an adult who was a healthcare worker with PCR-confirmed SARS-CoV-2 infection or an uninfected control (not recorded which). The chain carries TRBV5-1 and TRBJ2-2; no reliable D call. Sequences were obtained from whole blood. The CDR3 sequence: CASSRVYPGELFF. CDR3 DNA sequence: TGCGCCAGCAGCCGAGTTTATCCCGGGGAGCTGTTTTTT.